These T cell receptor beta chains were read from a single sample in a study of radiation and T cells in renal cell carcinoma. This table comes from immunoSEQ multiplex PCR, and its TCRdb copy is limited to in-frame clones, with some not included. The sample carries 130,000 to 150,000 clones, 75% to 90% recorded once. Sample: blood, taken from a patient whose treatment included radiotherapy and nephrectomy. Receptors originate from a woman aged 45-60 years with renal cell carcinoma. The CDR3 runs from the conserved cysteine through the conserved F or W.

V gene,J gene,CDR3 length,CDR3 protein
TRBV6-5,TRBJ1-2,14,CASRSGRTSYGYTF
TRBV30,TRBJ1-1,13,CAGTGQANTEAFF
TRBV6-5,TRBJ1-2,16,CASSYSRWAGENGYTF
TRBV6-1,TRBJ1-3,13,CASRETGSGAIYF
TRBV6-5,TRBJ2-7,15,CASSYSGQGTYEQYF
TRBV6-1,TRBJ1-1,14,CASSEAPGGFEAFF
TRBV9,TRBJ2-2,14,CASSWDWGTGELFF
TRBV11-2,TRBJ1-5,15,CASSLDLGGNQPQHF
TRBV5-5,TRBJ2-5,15,CASSLFGVAGETQYF
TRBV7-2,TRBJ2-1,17,CASSRTGTGGAYNEQFF
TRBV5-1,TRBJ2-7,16,CASSLGWTSVSYEQYF
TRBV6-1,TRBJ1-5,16,CASSETGTRLNQPQHF
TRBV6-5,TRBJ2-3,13,CASSYSEPDTQYF
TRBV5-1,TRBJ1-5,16,CASSLEGEEGLQPQHF
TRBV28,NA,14,CASSLGTGPYEQYF
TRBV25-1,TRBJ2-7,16,CASSDRLAGWSNEQYF
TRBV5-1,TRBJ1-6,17,CASSSSLSRGDHSPLHF
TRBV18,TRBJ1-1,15,CASSPPTGRRTEAFF
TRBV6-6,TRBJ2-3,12,CASSLTFDTQYF
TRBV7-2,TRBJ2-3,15,CASSQVWGRTDTQYF
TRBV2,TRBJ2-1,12,CASSEGEGEQFF
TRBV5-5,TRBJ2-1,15,CASSSLAGQDNEQFF
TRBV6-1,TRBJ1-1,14,CATTTSIQGTEAFF
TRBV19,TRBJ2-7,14,CASSTRDGPYEQYF
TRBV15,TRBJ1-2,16,CATSSAETRDSYGYTF
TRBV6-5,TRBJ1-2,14,CASSYRGAPSGYTF
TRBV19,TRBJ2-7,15,CASSIKVGATYEQYF
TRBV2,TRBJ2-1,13,CASAAGQGVEQFF
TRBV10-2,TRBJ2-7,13,CASSVSSQGEQYF
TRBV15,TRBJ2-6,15,CATSRDPPGANVLTF
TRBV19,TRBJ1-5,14,CASMTGRYNQPQHF
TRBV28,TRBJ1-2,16,CASSLYGTGDNYGYTF